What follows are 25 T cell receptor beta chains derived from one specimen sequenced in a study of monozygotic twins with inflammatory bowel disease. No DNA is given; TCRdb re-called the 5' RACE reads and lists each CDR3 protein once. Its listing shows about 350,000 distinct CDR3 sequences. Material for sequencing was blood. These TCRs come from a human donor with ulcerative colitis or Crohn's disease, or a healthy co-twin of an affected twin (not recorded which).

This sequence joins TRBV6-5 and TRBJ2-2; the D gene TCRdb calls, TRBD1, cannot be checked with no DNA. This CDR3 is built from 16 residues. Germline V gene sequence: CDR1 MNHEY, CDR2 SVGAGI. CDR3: CASITLRHGKDGELFF.

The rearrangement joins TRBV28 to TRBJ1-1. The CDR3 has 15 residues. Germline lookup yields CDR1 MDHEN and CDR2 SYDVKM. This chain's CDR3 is CASSSVGIGNTEAFF.

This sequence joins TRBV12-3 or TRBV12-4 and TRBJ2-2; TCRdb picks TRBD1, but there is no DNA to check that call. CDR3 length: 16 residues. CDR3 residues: CASTLTPTVGTGELFF.

CDR3 in amino acids: CASSDRYNEQFF. The chain links TRBV19 to TRBJ2-1. The CDR3 covers 12 residues. The V gene's germline CDR1 is LNHDA and CDR2 SQIVND (reference sequence).

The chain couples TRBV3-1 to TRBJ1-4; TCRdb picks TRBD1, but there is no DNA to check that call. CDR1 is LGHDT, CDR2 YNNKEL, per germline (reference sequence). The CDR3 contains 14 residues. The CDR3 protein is CASSQRDSREKLFF.

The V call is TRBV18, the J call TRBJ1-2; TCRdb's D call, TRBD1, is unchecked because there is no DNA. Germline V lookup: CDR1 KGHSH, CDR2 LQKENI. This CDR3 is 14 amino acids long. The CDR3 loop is CASSGDGSGYGYTF.

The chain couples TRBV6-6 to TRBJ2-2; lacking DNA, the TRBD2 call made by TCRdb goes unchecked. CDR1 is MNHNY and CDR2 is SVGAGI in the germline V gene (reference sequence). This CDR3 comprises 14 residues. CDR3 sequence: CASSYVGGAGELFF.

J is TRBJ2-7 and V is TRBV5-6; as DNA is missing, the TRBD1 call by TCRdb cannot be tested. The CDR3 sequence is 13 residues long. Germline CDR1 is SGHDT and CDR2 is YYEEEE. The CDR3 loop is CASSRDRVTEQYF. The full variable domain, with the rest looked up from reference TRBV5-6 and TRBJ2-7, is DAGVTQSPTHLIKTRGQQVTLRCSPKSGHDTVSWYQQALGQGPQFIFQYYEEEERQRGNFPDRFSGHQFPNYSSELNVNALLLGDSALYLCASSRDRVTEQYFGPGTRLTVT.

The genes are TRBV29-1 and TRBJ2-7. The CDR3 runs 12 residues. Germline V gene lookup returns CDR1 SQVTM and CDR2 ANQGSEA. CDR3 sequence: CSIRLSSYEQYF.

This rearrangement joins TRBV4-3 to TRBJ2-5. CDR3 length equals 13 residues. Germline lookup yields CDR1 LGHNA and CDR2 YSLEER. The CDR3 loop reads CASSQRLKETQYF.

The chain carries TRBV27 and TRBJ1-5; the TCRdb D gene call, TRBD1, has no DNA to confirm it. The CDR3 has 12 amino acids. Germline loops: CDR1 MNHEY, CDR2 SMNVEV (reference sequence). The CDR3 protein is CASSNRGQPQHF.

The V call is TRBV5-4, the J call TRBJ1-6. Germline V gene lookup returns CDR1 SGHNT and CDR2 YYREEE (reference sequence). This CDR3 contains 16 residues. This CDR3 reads CASSLGSGMRNSPLHF. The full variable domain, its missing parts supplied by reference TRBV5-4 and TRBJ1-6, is ETGVTQSPTHLIKTRGQQVTLRCSSQSGHNTVSWYQQALGQGPQFIFQYYREEENGRGNFPPRFSGLQFPNYSSELNVNALELDDSALYLCASSLGSGMRNSPLHFGNGTRLTVT.

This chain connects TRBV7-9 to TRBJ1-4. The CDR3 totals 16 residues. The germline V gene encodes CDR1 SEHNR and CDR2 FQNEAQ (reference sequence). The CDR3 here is CASSSQGSATNEKLFF.

The CDR3 reads CANTLHTGELFF. The chain links TRBV2 to TRBJ2-2. Germline V lookup: CDR1 SNHLY, CDR2 FYNNEI. The CDR3 consists of 12 residues.

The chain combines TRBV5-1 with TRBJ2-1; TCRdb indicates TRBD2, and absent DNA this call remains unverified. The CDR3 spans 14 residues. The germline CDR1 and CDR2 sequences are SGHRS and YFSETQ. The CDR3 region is CASSLGTYYNEQFF.

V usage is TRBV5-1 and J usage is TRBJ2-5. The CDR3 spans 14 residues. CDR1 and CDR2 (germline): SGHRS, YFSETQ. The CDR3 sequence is CASSRDTDQETQYF.

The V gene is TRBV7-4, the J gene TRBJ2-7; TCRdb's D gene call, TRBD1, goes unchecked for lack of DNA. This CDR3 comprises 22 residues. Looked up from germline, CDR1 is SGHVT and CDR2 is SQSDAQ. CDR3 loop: CASSTLVRRGGGPLTHPYEQYF. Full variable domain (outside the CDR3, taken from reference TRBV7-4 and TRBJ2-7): GAGVSQSPRYKVAKRGRDVALRCDSISGHVTLYWYRQTLGQGSEVLTYSQSDAQRDKSGRPSGRFSAERPERSVSTLKIQRTEQGDSAVYLCASSTLVRRGGGPLTHPYEQYFGPGTRLTVT.

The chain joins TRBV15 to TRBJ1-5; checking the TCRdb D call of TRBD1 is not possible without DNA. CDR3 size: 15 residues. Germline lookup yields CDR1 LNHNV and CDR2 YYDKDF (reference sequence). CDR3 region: CATSRGDGAHQPQHF.

CDR3 protein: CASSRDSANSPLHF. J is TRBJ1-6 and V is TRBV5-1; the TRBD1 assignment by TCRdb is unverifiable without DNA. This CDR3 is 14 amino acids long. The germline gives CDR1 SGHRS, CDR2 YFSETQ.

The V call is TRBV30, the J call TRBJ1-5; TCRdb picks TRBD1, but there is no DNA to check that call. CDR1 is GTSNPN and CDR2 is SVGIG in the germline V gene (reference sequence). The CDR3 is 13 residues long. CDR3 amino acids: CAWSSTGLQPQHF.

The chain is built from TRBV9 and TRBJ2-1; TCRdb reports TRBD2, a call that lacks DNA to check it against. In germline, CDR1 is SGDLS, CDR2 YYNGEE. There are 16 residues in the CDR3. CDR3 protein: CASSAHRTSGFGEQFF.

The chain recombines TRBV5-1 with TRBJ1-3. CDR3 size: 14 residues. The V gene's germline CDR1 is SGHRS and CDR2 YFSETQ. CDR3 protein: CASSSERGENTIYF.

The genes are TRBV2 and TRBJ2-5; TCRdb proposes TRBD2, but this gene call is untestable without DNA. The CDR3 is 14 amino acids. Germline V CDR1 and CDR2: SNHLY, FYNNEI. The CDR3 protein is CASSTGLAQETQYF.

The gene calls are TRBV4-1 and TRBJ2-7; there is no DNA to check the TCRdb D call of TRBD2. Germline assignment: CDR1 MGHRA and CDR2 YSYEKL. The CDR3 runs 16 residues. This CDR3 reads CASSRDRDWKTYEQYF.

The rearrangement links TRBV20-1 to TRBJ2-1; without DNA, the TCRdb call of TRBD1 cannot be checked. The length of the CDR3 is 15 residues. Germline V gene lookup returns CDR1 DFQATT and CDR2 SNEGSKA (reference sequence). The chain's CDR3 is CSARDSAGPYNEQFF.